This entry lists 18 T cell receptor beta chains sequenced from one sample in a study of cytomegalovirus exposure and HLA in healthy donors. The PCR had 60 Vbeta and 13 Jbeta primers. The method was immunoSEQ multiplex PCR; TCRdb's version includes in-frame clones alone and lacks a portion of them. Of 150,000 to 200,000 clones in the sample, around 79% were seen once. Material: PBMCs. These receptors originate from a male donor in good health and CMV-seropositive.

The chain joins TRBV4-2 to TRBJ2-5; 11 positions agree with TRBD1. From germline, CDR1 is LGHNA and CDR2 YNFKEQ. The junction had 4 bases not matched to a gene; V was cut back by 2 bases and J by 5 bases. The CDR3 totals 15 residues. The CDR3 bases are TGTGCCAGCAGCCAACCGGACAGGGGGCGGGAGACCCAGTACTTC. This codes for CASSQPDRGRETQYF.

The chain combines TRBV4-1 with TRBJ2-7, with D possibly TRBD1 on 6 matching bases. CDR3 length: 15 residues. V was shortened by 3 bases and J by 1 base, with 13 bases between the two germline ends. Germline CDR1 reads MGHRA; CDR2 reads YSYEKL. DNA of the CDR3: TGCGCCAGCAGCCACAGGGACACTGAATCCTACGAGCAGTACTTC. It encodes CASSHRDTESYEQYF.

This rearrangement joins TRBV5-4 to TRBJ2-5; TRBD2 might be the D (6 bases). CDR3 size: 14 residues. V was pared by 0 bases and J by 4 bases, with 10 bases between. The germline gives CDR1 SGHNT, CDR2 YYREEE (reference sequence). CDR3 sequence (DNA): TGTGCCAGCAGCTTGGTGGGGGGAGGAGAGACCCAGTACTTC. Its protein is CASSLVGGGETQYF. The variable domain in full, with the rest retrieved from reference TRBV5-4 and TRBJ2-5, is ETGVTQSPTHLIKTRGQQVTLRCSSQSGHNTVSWYQQALGQGPQFIFQYYREEENGRGNFPPRFSGLQFPNYSSELNVNALELDDSALYLCASSLVGGGETQYFGPGTRLLVL.

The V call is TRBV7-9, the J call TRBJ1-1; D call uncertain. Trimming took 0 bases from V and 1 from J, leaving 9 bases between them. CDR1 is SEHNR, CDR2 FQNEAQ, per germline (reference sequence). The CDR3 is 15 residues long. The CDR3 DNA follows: TGTGCCAGCAGCTTAGCGTTGCGGGGGAACACTGAAGCTTTCTTT. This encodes CASSLALRGNTEAFF.

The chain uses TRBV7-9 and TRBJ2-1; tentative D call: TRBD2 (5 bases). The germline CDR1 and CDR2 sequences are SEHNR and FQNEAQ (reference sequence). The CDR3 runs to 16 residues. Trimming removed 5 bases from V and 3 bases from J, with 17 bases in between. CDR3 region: CASSLWTPRVYNEQFF. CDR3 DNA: TGTGCCAGCAGCCTATGGACCCCGAGGGTCTACAATGAGCAGTTCTTC.

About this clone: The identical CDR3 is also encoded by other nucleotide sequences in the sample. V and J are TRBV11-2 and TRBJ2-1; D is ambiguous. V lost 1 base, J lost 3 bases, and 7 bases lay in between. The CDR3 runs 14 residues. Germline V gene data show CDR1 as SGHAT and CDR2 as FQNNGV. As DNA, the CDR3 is TGTGCCAGCAGCTTAGCTGGCGGCTACAATGAGCAGTTCTTC. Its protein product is CASSLAGGYNEQFF.

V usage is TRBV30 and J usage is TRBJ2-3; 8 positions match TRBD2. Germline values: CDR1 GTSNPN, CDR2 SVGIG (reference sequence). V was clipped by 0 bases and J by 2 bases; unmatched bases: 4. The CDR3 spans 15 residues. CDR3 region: CAWSVGGGYTDTQYF. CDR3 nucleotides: TGTGCCTGGAGTGTCGGGGGGGGGTACACAGATACGCAGTATTTT.

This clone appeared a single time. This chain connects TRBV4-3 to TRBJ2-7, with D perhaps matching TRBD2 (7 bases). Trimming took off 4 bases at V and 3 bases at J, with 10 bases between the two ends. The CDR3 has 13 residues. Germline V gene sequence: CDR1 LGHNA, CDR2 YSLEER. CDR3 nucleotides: TGCGCCAGCAGCCTAGGGGGGGGCTACGAGCAGTACTTC. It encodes CASSLGGGYEQYF.

This CDR3 reads CASSRQGNHEGYNEQFF. The DNA for the CDR3 is TGCGCCAGCAGTCGACAGGGAAATCACGAGGGTTACAATGAGCAGTTCTTC. V gene TRBV5-1 combines with J gene TRBJ2-1, with 7 nucleotides matching TRBD1. CDR3 size: 17 residues. Per germline, CDR1 SGHRS and CDR2 YFSETQ. Unmatched junction bases numbered 15, after V lost 5 bases and J lost 4 bases.

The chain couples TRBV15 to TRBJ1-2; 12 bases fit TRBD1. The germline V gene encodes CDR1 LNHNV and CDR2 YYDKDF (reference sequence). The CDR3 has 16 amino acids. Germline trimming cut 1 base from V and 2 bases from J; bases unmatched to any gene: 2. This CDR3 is CATSRAGTGGNYGYTF. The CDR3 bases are TGTGCCACCAGCAGAGCGGGGACAGGGGGCAACTATGGCTACACCTTC.

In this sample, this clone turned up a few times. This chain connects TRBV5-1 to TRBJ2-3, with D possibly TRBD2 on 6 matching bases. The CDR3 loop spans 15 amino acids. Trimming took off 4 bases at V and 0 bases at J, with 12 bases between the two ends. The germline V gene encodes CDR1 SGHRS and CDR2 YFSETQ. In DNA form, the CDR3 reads TGCGCCAGCAGCCAGGGACTTTCTAGCACAGATACGCAGTATTTT. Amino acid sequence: CASSQGLSSTDTQYF.

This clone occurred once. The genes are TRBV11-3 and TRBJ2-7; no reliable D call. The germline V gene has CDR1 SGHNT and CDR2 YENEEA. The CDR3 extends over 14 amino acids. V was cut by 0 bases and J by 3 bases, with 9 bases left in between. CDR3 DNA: TGTGCCAGCAGCTTAGATTCGACAAGCTACGAGCAGTACTTC. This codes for CASSLDSTSYEQYF.

CDR3 bases: TGTGCCAGCACCTTAAACGGGGGGGACGTGGAGACCCAGTACTTC. Translated: CASTLNGGDVETQYF. This chain connects TRBV2 to TRBJ2-5; 8 bases fit TRBD2. The CDR3 has 15 residues. Germline CDR1 and CDR2: SNHLY and FYNNEI. V shed 7 bases, J shed 5 bases, and the junction held 12 bases outside the gene matches. Using reference TRBV2 and TRBJ2-5 for the parts outside the CDR3, the full variable domain is EPEVTQTPSHQVTQMGQEVILRCVPISNHLYFYWYRQILGQKVEFLVSFYNNEISEKSEIFDDQFSVERPDGSNFTLKIRSTKLEDSAMYFCASTLNGGDVETQYFGPGTRLLVL.

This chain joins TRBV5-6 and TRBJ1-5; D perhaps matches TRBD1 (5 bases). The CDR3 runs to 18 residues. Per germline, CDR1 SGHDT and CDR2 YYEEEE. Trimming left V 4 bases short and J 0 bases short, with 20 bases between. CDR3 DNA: TGTGCCAGCAGCACGCCGGTTTCCTGGGGGGTTAGCAATCAGCCCCAGCATTTT. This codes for CASSTPVSWGVSNQPQHF.

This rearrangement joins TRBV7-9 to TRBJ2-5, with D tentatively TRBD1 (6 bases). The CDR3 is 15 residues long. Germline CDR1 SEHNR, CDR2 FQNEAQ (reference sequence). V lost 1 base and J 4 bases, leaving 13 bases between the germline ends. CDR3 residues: CASSLDGRGGETQYF. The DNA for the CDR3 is TGTGCCAGCAGCTTAGATGGGCGAGGGGGAGAGACCCAGTACTTC.

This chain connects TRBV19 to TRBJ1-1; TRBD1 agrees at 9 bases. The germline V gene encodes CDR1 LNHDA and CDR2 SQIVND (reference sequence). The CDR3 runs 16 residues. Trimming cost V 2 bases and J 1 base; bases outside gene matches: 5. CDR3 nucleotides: TGTGCCAGTAGTATAACCCACAGGGGGCCGAACACTGAAGCTTTCTTT. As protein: CASSITHRGPNTEAFF.

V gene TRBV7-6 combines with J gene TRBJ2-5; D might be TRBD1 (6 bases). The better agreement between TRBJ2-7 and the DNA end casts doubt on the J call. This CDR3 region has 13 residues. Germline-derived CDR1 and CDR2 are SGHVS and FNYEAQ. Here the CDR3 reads CASSFSRGYEQYF. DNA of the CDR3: TGTGCCAGCAGCTTTTCCAGGGGCTACGAGCAGTACTTC.

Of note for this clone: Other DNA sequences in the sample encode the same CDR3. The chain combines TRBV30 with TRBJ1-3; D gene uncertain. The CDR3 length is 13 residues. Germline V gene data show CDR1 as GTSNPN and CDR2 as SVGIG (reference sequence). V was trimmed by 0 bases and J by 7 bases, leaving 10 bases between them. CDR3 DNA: TGTGCCTGGAGTGTACAAATCGGGAACACCATATATTTT. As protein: CAWSVQIGNTIYF.